The present entry profiles one T cell receptor (beta chain) with its context. Its antigen is unknown. There are 14 residues in the CDR3. The junction had 10 bases not matched to a gene; V was cut back by 8 bases and J by 7 bases. Next came a second PCR, run for about 7 to 12 cycles, which used a sample-barcoded 5' primer along with a J-beta primer mix. TCRdb re-analysed the 5' RACE reads in MiXCR, keeping a single row per CDR3 protein. The table lists around 710,000 distinct CDR3 sequences, roughly 44% of them singletons. This sample is part of a study of blood T cells in healthy people across ages. Study-level results: When set beside aged donors, long-lived donors presented more naive CD4+ cells and higher diversity. A roughly linear fall in TCR beta diversity per million T cells was seen with increasing age.

The origin of this receptor is a woman between 55 and 75 years old in good health. The sequencing sample was made of blood. The chain is built from TRBV12-3 or TRBV12-4 and TRBJ1-2; 10 bases match TRBD1. CDR3 nucleotides: TGTGCCAGCTATTCGGGGACAGGGGCCTTTGGCTACACCTTC. The encoded protein is CASYSGTGAFGYTF.